This T cell receptor beta chain is from a study of blood T cell repertoires in COVID-19. Across the whole study: There were acute and convalescent COVID-19 samples, and they came from the United States, Italy and Spain.

The CDR3 extends over 12 amino acids. The ends were cut back, 6 bases at V and 6 bases at J, with 14 bases in the middle. The germline CDR1 and CDR2 sequences are SQVTM and ANQGSEA. The data were produced by immunoSEQ multiplex PCR, yet TCRdb's version contains in-frame clones alone and is incomplete. Of hundreds of thousands of clones listed, 86% are singletons. Symptom resolution, clearance, or two negative PCRs marked the recovered donors of Cohort 3. This receptor was taken from a man aged 35 to 55 who had recovered from COVID-19. The sample was PBMCs or T cells enriched from blood (not recorded which). The chain employs TRBV29-1 and TRBJ1-2; tentatively, D is TRBD1 (5 bases). The CDR3: CSVVGAGDGYTF. The DNA of the CDR3 is TGCAGCGTCGTAGGGGCAGGAGATGGCTACACCTTC.